This is a list of T cell receptor beta chains from one sample in a study of cytomegalovirus exposure and HLA in healthy donors. Sequencing was performed with immunoSEQ multiplex PCR; in TCRdb, only in-frame clones are kept and a portion is missing. The table records 230,000 or so clones, about nine tenths of them present only once. The sequenced sample consisted of PBMCs. These receptors were collected from a girl aged 2-10 years in good health and CMV-seronegative. CDR3s include the opening cysteine and the closing phenylalanine or tryptophan. A D gene is named only where the DNA matches it firmly. Size is omitted from some rows. Given values are once, few, many or a class for expanded clones.

d_gene: -; j_gene: TRBJ1-6; abundance: -; v_gene: TRBV30; CDR3nt: TGTGCCTGGAGGCGGGAGAGTAATTCACCCCTCCACTTT; CDR3aa: CAWRRESNSPLHF
d_gene: -; j_gene: TRBJ2-1; abundance: -; v_gene: TRBV7-8; CDR3nt: TGTGCCAGCAGCTTAGGACTTCCTAACAATGAGCAGTTCTTC; CDR3aa: CASSLGLPNNEQFF
d_gene: TRBD2; j_gene: TRBJ2-7; abundance: -; v_gene: TRBV6-5; CDR3nt: TGTGCCAGCACTAGCGGGGCACCTTACGAGCAGTACTTC; CDR3aa: CASTSGAPYEQYF
d_gene: -; j_gene: TRBJ1-2; abundance: -; v_gene: TRBV11-2; CDR3nt: TGTGCCAGCAGCTTAGCTGCGGTAAACAACACCTTC; CDR3aa: CASSLAAVNNTF
d_gene: TRBD2; j_gene: TRBJ2-7; abundance: -; v_gene: TRBV19; CDR3nt: TGTGCCAGTAGTAGCGGGGGGTCCAGCTCCTACGAGCAGTACTTC; CDR3aa: CASSSGGSSSYEQYF
d_gene: -; j_gene: TRBJ1-5; abundance: -; v_gene: TRBV18; CDR3nt: TGTGCCAGCTCACCGGACGTGGGGGGGATAGGGCCCCAGCATTTT; CDR3aa: CASSPDVGGIGPQHF
d_gene: -; j_gene: TRBJ1-5; abundance: -; v_gene: TRBV19; CDR3nt: TGTGCCAGTAGTGCGCTCAGGGGCAAGATGGGTCAGCCCCAGCATTTT; CDR3aa: CASSALRGKMGQPQHF
d_gene: TRBD1; j_gene: TRBJ1-5; abundance: -; v_gene: TRBV19; CDR3nt: TGTGCCAGTAGTATGACAGGGCAGCAGCCCCAGCATTTT; CDR3aa: CASSMTGQQPQHF
d_gene: TRBD2; j_gene: TRBJ2-7; abundance: -; v_gene: TRBV6-1; CDR3nt: TGTGCCAGCAGTGAGGCTAGCGGGAGATACGAGCAGTACTTC; CDR3aa: CASSEASGRYEQYF
d_gene: TRBD2; j_gene: TRBJ2-7; abundance: few; v_gene: TRBV9; CDR3nt: TGTGCCAGCAGCGTAGGCGGTGGGAGGGACGAGCAGTACTTC; CDR3aa: CASSVGGGRDEQYF
d_gene: TRBD1; j_gene: TRBJ1-1; abundance: -; v_gene: TRBV6-1; CDR3nt: TGTGCCAGCAGTTCCTCAAGGGGGACAGGGGCTTTCTTT; CDR3aa: CASSSSRGTGAFF
d_gene: TRBD1; j_gene: TRBJ2-1; abundance: -; v_gene: TRBV6-6; CDR3nt: TGTGCCAGCACACCAAGGCAGGGGGCGTCCTCCAATGAGCAGTTCTTC; CDR3aa: CASTPRQGASSNEQFF
d_gene: -; j_gene: TRBJ1-2; abundance: once; v_gene: TRBV7-2; CDR3nt: TGTGCCAGCAGCTTATCACAGGGAACCTACACCTTC; CDR3aa: CASSLSQGTYTF
d_gene: -; j_gene: TRBJ1-2; abundance: -; v_gene: TRBV7-9; CDR3nt: TGTGCCAGCAGCAAGACAGGCTATGGCTACACCTTC; CDR3aa: CASSKTGYGYTF
d_gene: TRBD1; j_gene: TRBJ1-1; abundance: -; v_gene: TRBV7-9; CDR3nt: TGTGCCAGCAGCGGCGGGACAGCGAACACTGAAGCTTTCTTT; CDR3aa: CASSGGTANTEAFF
d_gene: TRBD2; j_gene: TRBJ2-1; abundance: -; v_gene: TRBV12-5; CDR3nt: TGTGCTAGTGGTTTCCCGGATGAAGGGGCGGGAGACCGCTCCTACAATGAGCAGTTCTTC; CDR3aa: CASGFPDEGAGDRSYNEQFF
d_gene: TRBD2; j_gene: TRBJ2-1; abundance: -; v_gene: TRBV6-1; CDR3nt: TGTGCCAGCAGTGAAGGACTAGCCCTCTACAATGAGCAGTTCTTC; CDR3aa: CASSEGLALYNEQFF
d_gene: TRBD1; j_gene: TRBJ1-5; abundance: -; v_gene: TRBV28; CDR3nt: TGTGCCAGCAGCACAGGGACAGTGCCTTGGCGGAGCAATCAGCCCCAGCATTTT; CDR3aa: CASSTGTVPWRSNQPQHF
d_gene: -; j_gene: TRBJ2-1; abundance: once; v_gene: TRBV7-9; CDR3nt: TGTGCCAGCAGCAGCATGAGCGGGTTAAACAATGAGCAGTTCTTC; CDR3aa: CASSSMSGLNNEQFF
d_gene: TRBD1; j_gene: TRBJ1-3; abundance: -; v_gene: TRBV2; CDR3nt: TGTGCCAGCAGTGAACGGCCAGGGGGCCTTATCTCTGGAAACACCATATATTTT; CDR3aa: CASSERPGGLISGNTIYF